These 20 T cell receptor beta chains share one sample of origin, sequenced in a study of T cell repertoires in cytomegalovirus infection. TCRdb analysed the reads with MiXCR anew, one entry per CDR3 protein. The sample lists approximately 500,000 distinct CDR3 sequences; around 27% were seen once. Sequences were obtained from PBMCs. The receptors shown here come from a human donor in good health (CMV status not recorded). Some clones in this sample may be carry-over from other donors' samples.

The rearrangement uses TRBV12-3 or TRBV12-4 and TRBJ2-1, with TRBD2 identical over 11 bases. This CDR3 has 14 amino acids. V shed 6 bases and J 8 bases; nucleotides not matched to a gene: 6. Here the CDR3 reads CASSSTSGNYEQFF. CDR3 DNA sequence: TGTGCCAGCAGCTCGACTAGCGGGAATTATGAGCAGTTCTTC.

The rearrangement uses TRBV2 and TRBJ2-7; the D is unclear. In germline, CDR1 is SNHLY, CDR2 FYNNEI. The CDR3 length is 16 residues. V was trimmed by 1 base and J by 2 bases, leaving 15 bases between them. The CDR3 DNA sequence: TGTGCCAGCAGTGAAGAAATAACTGTAGGTACCTACGAGCAGTACGTC. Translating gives CASSEEITVGTYEQYV.

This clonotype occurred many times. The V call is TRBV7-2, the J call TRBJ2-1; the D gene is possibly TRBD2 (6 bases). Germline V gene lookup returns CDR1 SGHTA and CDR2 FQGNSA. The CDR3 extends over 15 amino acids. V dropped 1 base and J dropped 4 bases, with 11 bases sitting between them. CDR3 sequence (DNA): TGTGCCAGCAGCTTAGGTAGCGGCGTTTACAATGAGCAGTTCTTC. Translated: CASSLGSGVYNEQFF.

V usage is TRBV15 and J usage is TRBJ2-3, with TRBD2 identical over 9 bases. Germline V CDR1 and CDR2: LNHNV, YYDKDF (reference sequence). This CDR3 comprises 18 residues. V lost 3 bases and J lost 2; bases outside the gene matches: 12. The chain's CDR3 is CATSREIPTSGSTDTQYF. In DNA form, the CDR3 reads TGTGCCACCAGCAGGGAGATTCCGACTAGCGGATCCACAGATACGCAGTATTTT. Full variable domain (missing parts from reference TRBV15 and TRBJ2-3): DAMVIQNPRYQVTQFGKPVTLSCSQTLNHNVMYWYQQKSSQAPKLLFHYYDKDFNNEADTPDNFQSRRPNTSFCFLDIRSPGLGDTAMYLCATSREIPTSGSTDTQYFGPGTRLTVL.

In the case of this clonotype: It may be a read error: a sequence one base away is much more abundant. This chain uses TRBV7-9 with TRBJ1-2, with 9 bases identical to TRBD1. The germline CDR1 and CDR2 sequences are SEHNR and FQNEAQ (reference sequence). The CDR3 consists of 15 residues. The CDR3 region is CASSYGQGSVYGHTF. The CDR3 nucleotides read TGTGCCAGCAGCTACGGACAGGGGAGTGTCTATGGCCACACCTTC.

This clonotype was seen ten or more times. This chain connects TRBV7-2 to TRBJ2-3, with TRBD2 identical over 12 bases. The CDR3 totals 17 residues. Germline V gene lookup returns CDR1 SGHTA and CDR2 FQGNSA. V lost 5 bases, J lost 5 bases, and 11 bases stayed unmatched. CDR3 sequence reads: CASSNTKTSGSRDTQYF. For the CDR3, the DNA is TGTGCCAGCAGCAACACGAAGACTAGCGGGAGTAGAGATACGCAGTATTTT.

The CDR3 protein is CSGQSQNTEAFF. Here the CDR3 DNA reads TGCAGCGGACAGAGCCAGAACACTGAAGCTTTCTTT. The chain employs TRBV29-1 and TRBJ1-1, with a weak D call TRBD1 (5 bases). Trimming removed 7 bases from V and 1 base from J, with 10 bases in between. CDR3 length: 12 amino acids. CDR1 and CDR2 from the germline V gene are SQVTM and ANQGSEA.

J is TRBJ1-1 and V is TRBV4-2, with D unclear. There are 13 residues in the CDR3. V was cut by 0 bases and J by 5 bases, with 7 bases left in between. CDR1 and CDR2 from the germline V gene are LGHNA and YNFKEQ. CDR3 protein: CASSQDTLTEAFF. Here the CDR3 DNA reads TGTGCCAGCAGCCAAGACACCCTTACTGAAGCTTTCTTT.

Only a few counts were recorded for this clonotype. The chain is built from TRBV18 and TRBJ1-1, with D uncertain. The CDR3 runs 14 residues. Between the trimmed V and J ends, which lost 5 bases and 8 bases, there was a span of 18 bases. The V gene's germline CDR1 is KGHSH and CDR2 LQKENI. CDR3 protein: CASSLTGGPGEAFF. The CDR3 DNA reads TGTGCCAGCTCATTAACGGGAGGTCCAGGAGAAGCTTTCTTT. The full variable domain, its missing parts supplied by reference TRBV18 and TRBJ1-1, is NAGVMQNPRHLVRRRGQEARLRCSPMKGHSHVYWYRQLPEEGLKFMVYLQKENIIDESGMPKERFSAEFPKEGPSILRIQQVVRGDSAAYFCASSLTGGPGEAFFGQGTRLTVV.

CDR3 sequence reads: CASSSYRGSYEQYF. The CDR3 DNA follows: TGTGCCAGCAGTTCTTACAGGGGAAGCTACGAGCAGTACTTC. The V call is TRBV6-2 or TRBV6-3, the J call TRBJ2-7, with 7 nucleotides matching TRBD1. Per the germline V gene, CDR1 is MNHEY and CDR2 is SVGEGT. The CDR3 has 14 amino acids. J lost 3 bases, V lost 4 bases, and 6 bases had no gene match.

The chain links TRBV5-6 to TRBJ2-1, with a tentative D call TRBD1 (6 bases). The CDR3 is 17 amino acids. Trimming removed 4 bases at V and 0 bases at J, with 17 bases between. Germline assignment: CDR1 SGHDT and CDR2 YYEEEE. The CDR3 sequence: CASSVLGQISSYNEQFF. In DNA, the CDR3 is TGTGCCAGCAGCGTCCTCGGACAGATTAGCTCCTACAATGAGCAGTTCTTC.

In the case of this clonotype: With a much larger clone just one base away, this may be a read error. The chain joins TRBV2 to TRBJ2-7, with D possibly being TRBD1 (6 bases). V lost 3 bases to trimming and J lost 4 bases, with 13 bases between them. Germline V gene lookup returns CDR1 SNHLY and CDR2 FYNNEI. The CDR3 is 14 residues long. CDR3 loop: CASSEDSGQYEQYF. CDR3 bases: TGTGCCAGCAGTGAGGACAGTGGTCAATACGAGCAGTACTTC.

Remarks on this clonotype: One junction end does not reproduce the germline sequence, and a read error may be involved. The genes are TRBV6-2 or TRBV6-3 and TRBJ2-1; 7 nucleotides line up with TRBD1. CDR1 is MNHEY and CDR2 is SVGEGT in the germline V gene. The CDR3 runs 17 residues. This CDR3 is CASRPGTVHFSFNEQFF. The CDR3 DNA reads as TGTGCCAGCAGACCCGGGACAGTTCACTTCTCCTTCAATGAGCAGTTCTTC.

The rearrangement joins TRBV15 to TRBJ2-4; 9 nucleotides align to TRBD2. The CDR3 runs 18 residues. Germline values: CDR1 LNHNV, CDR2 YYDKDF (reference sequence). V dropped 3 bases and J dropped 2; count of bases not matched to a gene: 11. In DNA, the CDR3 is TGTGCCACCAGCAGCGATGGAGGTAGCGGGAGTTCCAAAAACATTCAGTACTTC. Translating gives CATSSDGGSGSSKNIQYF. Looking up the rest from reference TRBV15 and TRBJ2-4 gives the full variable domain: DAMVIQNPRYQVTQFGKPVTLSCSQTLNHNVMYWYQQKSSQAPKLLFHYYDKDFNNEADTPDNFQSRRPNTSFCFLDIRSPGLGDTAMYLCATSSDGGSGSSKNIQYFGAGTRLSVL.

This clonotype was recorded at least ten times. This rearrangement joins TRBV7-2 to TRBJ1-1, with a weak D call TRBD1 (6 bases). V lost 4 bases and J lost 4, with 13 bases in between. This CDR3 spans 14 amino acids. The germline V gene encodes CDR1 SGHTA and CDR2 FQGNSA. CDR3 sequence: CASSSRGQGTEAFF. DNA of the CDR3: TGTGCCAGCAGCTCCCGGGGGCAGGGCACTGAAGCTTTCTTT.

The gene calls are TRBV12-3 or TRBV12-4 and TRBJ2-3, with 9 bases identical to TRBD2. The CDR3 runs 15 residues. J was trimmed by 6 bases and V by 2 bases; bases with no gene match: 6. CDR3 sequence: CASSLMTSGRDTQYF. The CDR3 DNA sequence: TGTGCCAGCAGTTTAATGACTAGCGGCAGGGATACGCAGTATTTT.

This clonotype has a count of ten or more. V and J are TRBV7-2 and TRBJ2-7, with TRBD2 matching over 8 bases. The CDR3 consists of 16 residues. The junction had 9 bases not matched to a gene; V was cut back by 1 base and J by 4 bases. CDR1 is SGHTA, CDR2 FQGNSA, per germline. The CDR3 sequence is CASSLGGTSGAYEQYF. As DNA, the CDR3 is TGTGCCAGCAGCTTAGGCGGCACTAGCGGAGCTTACGAGCAGTACTTC.

The CDR3 is CASRTPGGYTF. DNA of the CDR3: TGTGCCAGCAGAACCCCAGGGGGCTACACCTTC. The chain uses TRBV6-1 and TRBJ1-2; weak D call: TRBD1 (5 bases). The V gene lost 6 bases and the J gene lost 8 bases, with 10 bases spanning the gap. Germline loops: CDR1 MNHNS, CDR2 SASEGT. CDR3 length: 11 residues.

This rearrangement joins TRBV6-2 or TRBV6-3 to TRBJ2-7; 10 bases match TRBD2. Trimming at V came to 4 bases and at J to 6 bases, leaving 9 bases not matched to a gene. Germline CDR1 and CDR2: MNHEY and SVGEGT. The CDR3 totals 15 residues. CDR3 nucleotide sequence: TGTGCCAGCAGTTTAGGGGGACTAGCGAACGGCGAGCAGTACGTC. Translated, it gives CASSLGGLANGEQYV.

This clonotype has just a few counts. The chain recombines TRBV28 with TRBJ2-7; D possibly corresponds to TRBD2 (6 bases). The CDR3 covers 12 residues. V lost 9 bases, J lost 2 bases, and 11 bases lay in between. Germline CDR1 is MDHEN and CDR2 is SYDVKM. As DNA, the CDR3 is TGTGCCAGTGGGAGCGGGCCCTACGAGCAGTACGTC. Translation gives CASGSGPYEQYV.